This T cell receptor (beta chain) was recovered during a study of human T cells and chemical hapten exposure. This clonotype was observed many times. TCRdb recomputed calls from the RACE reads with MiXCR, one row per CDR3 protein. The repertoire includes tens of thousands of distinct CDR3 sequences, 5.8% of them detected once, and about 6% sits in the top ten. The CDR3 runs to 17 residues. In germline, CDR1 is SEHNR, CDR2 FQNEAQ (reference sequence). The germline V and J ends were trimmed by 1 base and 8 bases, with 20 bases remaining between them. Time point defined: patch test 3, about 24 weeks after DPC sensitization. Documented treatment: therapeutic diphenylcyclopropenone sensitization with weekly scalp DPC. Participating donors were patients with alopecia, aged 18 to 70 years, considered appropriate candidates for DPC.

The TCR comes from a man aged 25-40 years with alopecia areata. Some clones in this sample may be carry-over from other donors' samples. The chain employs TRBV7-9 and TRBJ1-4; possible D gene TRBD1, 5 bases. Sequences were derived from whole blood, sampled in connection with sensitization to the hapten diphenylcyclopropenone (DPC). The CDR3 region is CASSLEWGDRATEKLFF. The CDR3 DNA follows: TGTGCCAGCAGCTTAGAGTGGGGAGACAGAGCCACAGAAAAACTGTTTTTT.